This is a list of T cell receptor beta chains from one sample in a study of sequential checkpoint blockade in melanoma. Only in-frame clones appear in the TCRdb table, and some are missing; sequencing was by immunoSEQ multiplex PCR. The sample lists 20,000 or so clones; more than 70% were seen once. The specimen comprised CD8+ T cells sorted from blood (inferred from file names), sampled from a patient given nivolumab and ipilimumab in sequence. The receptors were sampled from a human donor with melanoma. Both conserved end residues are part of each CDR3. The D gene is left open where the match is weak. Size is omitted from some rows. Given values are once, few, many or a class for expanded clones.

size,D,V,J,CDR3,DNA
-,-,TRBV6-5,TRBJ1-5,CATRTFNQPQHF,TGTGCCACCCGGACTTTCAATCAGCCCCAGCATTTT
-,-,TRBV30,TRBJ1-4,CAWTATNEKLFF,TGTGCCTGGACAGCAACTAATGAAAAACTGTTTTTT
-,TRBD1,TRBV27,TRBJ2-7,CASSYGQGYTYEQYF,TGTGCCAGCAGTTATGGACAGGGGTACACCTACGAGCAGTACTTC
-,TRBD2,TRBV7-8,TRBJ2-7,CASSSYSGGLSYEQYF,TGTGCCAGCAGCTCCTATAGCGGGGGCCTCTCCTACGAGCAGTACTTC
-,-,TRBV30,TRBJ2-5,CAWSVILGLQYF,TGTGCCTGGAGTGTAATCTTGGGGCTGCAGTACTTC
-,TRBD2,TRBV10-3,TRBJ2-1,CAISEVTGLGRDEQFF,TGTGCCATCAGTGAGGTAACTGGACTAGGGCGGGATGAGCAGTTCTTC
-,-,TRBV5-1,TRBJ2-5,CASRSQGLMETQYF,TGCGCCAGCAGGTCACAGGGATTGATGGAGACCCAGTACTTC
few,-,TRBV7-9,TRBJ1-2,CASSLGLAASDYGYTF,TGTGCCAGCAGCTTAGGGCTGGCAGCGTCAGACTATGGCTACACCTTC
-,-,TRBV19,TRBJ2-5,CASSWSRSTPQETQYF,TGTGCCAGTAGCTGGTCTAGATCCACCCCCCAAGAGACCCAGTACTTC
-,-,TRBV13,TRBJ1-1,CASSGPGHANTEAFF,TGTGCCAGCAGCGGGCCGGGACACGCCAACACTGAAGCTTTCTTT
-,TRBD1,TRBV7-9,TRBJ1-2,CASSGQGEAYGYTF,TGTGCCAGCAGCGGACAGGGGGAGGCGTATGGCTACACCTTC
few,TRBD1,TRBV27,TRBJ1-1,CASSPGTVNTEAFF,TGTGCCAGCAGCCCCGGGACAGTGAACACTGAAGCTTTCTTT
-,-,TRBV27,TRBJ1-2,CAQRLVGGYTF,TGTGCCCAGCGACTGGTGGGTGGCTACACCTTC
-,-,TRBV5-6,TRBJ2-2,CASSLDSWASSGTGELFF,TGTGCCAGCAGCTTGGATTCTTGGGCTAGTAGCGGCACCGGGGAGCTGTTTTTT
-,TRBD1,TRBV9,TRBJ1-1,CASSVEGGSTEAFF,TGTGCCAGCAGCGTAGAAGGGGGCAGCACTGAAGCTTTCTTT
-,TRBD2,TRBV28,TRBJ2-3,CASSFLAGEFTDTQYF,TGTGCCAGCAGTTTTCTAGCGGGGGAATTCACAGATACGCAGTATTTT
-,TRBD1,TRBV19,TRBJ1-1,CASSAPGQRNTEAFF,TGTGCCAGTAGTGCGCCGGGACAGAGGAACACTGAAGCTTTCTTT
-,-,TRBV30,TRBJ1-3,CAWSLHSGNTIYF,TGTGCCTGGTCACTTCACTCTGGAAACACCATATATTTT
-,TRBD1,TRBV27,TRBJ1-1,CASIDRGTNTEAFF,TGTGCCAGCATCGACAGGGGGACGAACACTGAAGCTTTCTTT
-,TRBD1,TRBV10-3,TRBJ1-1,CAIRQGLMEDTEAFF,TGTGCCATCAGACAGGGGCTCATGGAAGACACTGAAGCTTTCTTT
-,-,TRBV7-8,TRBJ1-1,CASSFEWGDTEAFF,TGTGCCAGCAGCTTTGAGTGGGGCGACACTGAAGCTTTCTTT
-,-,TRBV28,TRBJ1-5,CASSRGPNQPQHF,TGTGCCAGCAGTCGGGGTCCCAATCAGCCCCAGCATTTT
-,-,TRBV4-1,TRBJ2-3,CASSQADTQYF,TGCGCCAGCAGCCAAGCGGATACGCAGTATTTT
-,TRBD1,TRBV9,TRBJ1-3,CASSGDSLTIYF,TGTGCCAGCAGCGGGGACAGCCTCACCATATATTTT
-,TRBD1,TRBV5-1,TRBJ1-2,CASSWQDRDYGYTF,TGCGCCAGCAGCTGGCAGGACAGGGACTATGGCTACACCTTC
-,-,TRBV7-2,TRBJ2-1,CASSLKELSSHEQFF,TGTGCCAGCAGCTTAAAGGAGTTGAGCAGCCATGAGCAGTTCTTC
-,-,TRBV27,TRBJ2-3,CASSWGSRDTQYF,TGTGCCAGCAGTTGGGGCTCCCGGGATACGCAGTATTTT
-,-,TRBV28,TRBJ1-5,CASSARGNPNQPQHF,TGTGCCAGCAGCGCAAGGGGGAACCCCAATCAGCCCCAGCATTTT
-,-,TRBV7-2,TRBJ2-1,CASTPTRSLGNEQFF,TGTGCCAGCACCCCTACTAGGTCCTTGGGCAATGAGCAGTTCTTC
-,TRBD2,TRBV6-6,TRBJ2-3,CASYRRGGLDTQYF,TGTGCCAGCTACCGGCGGGGGGGCCTAGATACGCAGTATTTT
-,TRBD1,TRBV15,TRBJ2-1,CATRDRGDNEQFF,TGTGCCACCAGGGACAGGGGGGACAATGAGCAGTTCTTC
once,-,TRBV14,TRBJ2-2,CASSRGQYTGELFF,TGTGCCAGCAGCCGGGGACAATACACCGGGGAGCTGTTTTTT
-,-,TRBV11-2,TRBJ2-7,CASSLTSAYEQYF,TGTGCCAGCAGCTTAACCTCGGCCTACGAGCAGTACTTC
-,-,TRBV6-5,TRBJ2-2,CASSYSWGANTGELFF,TGTGCCAGCAGTTACAGTTGGGGCGCGAACACCGGGGAGCTGTTTTTT
-,-,TRBV4-3,TRBJ1-2,CASSQATGDQLGYTF,TGCGCCAGCAGCCAAGCGACAGGTGATCAACTCGGCTACACCTTC
few,TRBD1,TRBV19,TRBJ2-7,CASSLTGAYEQYF,TGTGCCAGTAGCCTGACAGGGGCCTACGAGCAGTACTTC
-,TRBD1,TRBV11-2,TRBJ2-7,CASRGQGASSYEQYF,TGTGCCAGCAGGGGTCAGGGGGCGAGCTCCTACGAGCAGTACTTC
-,TRBD1,TRBV5-6,TRBJ1-4,CASSTAGTGVRKLFF,TGTGCCAGCAGCACAGCCGGGACAGGGGTGCGAAAACTGTTTTTT
-,TRBD1,TRBV7-8,TRBJ2-7,CASSLPIVLSNRGAYEQYF,TGTGCCAGCAGTTTACCGATTGTCCTTTCGAACAGGGGAGCCTACGAGCAGTACTTC
once,-,TRBV19,TRBJ2-1,CASSIGTGAYNEQFF,TGTGCCAGTAGTATCGGAACGGGGGCCTACAATGAGCAGTTCTTC
-,-,TRBV6-5,TRBJ1-5,CASRSREGSNQPQHF,TGTGCCAGCAGATCCAGGGAAGGGAGCAATCAGCCCCAGCATTTT
-,TRBD1,TRBV6-1,TRBJ2-5,CASSEGGQGPAQETQYF,TGTGCCAGCAGTGAAGGAGGACAGGGGCCGGCCCAAGAGACCCAGTACTTC
-,-,TRBV28,TRBJ1-2,CASSLPTLTPDNYGYTF,TGTGCCAGCAGTTTACCGACTCTAACGCCCGATAACTATGGCTACACCTTC
few,-,TRBV19,TRBJ1-4,CASTQGYNEKLFF,TGTGCCAGTACACAGGGCTATAATGAAAAACTGTTTTTT
-,-,TRBV5-5,TRBJ2-1,CASSLREGGIHEQFF,TGTGCCAGCAGCTTAAGAGAGGGCGGGATCCATGAGCAGTTCTTC
-,-,TRBV27,TRBJ2-1,CASSTGLYNEQFF,TGTGCCAGCAGCACGGGACTCTACAATGAGCAGTTCTTC
-,TRBD1,TRBV28,TRBJ2-7,CASSPDRGDDEQYF,TGTGCCAGCAGCCCGGACAGGGGAGACGACGAGCAGTACTTC
-,-,TRBV27,TRBJ2-1,CASSPLADNEQFF,TGTGCCAGCAGTCCGCTAGCTGACAATGAGCAGTTCTTC
-,-,TRBV6-5,TRBJ1-2,CASSYSSAGVPYGYTF,TGTGCCAGCAGTTACTCCTCGGCAGGGGTTCCATATGGCTACACCTTC
-,-,TRBV6-6,TRBJ1-1,CASSRQNTEAFF,TGTGCCAGCAGTAGACAGAACACTGAAGCTTTCTTT